This entry lists 32 T cell receptor beta chains sequenced from one sample in a study of blood T cell repertoires in COVID-19. Produced via immunoSEQ multiplex PCR; TCRdb's table is partial and in-frame only. This sample has over 85,000 clones, with approximately 91% found just once. Sequencing was performed on peripheral blood. Source of these receptors: a man younger than 35 with acute or convalescent COVID-19.

The J gene is TRBJ1-2, the V gene TRBV7-2; no clear D gene. The CDR3 loop spans 15 amino acids. Germline V gene lookup returns CDR1 SGHTA and CDR2 FQGNSA. The ends were cut back, 4 bases at V and 1 base at J, with 13 bases in the middle. In nucleotides, the CDR3 is TGTGCCAGCAGCTACGTGGCAGGTGATAACTATGGCTACACCTTC. Protein sequence: CASSYVAGDNYGYTF.

V gene TRBV5-4 combines with J gene TRBJ1-4; D not resolved. The V end lost 4 bases, the J end lost 3 bases, and 10 bases lay between the germline ends. Germline V gives CDR1 SGHNT, CDR2 YYREEE (reference sequence). CDR3 length equals 14 residues. CDR3 nucleotide sequence: TGTGCCAGCAGCGGTGGAGGAGCTAATGAAAAACTGTTTTTT. Translated, it gives CASSGGGANEKLFF.

V usage is TRBV24-1 and J usage is TRBJ1-2, with D possibly being TRBD1 (6 bases). This CDR3 spans 15 amino acids. From germline, CDR1 is KGHDR and CDR2 SFDVKD. With 3 bases removed from V and 8 bases from J, the gap between germline ends came to 18 bases. CDR3 DNA sequence: TGTGCCACCAGTGATACCCGGGCAGGGGTGGAAGGCTACACCTTC. It codes for CATSDTRAGVEGYTF.

This chain uses TRBV20-1 with TRBJ1-2, with D hard to call. Per the germline V gene, CDR1 is DFQATT and CDR2 is SNEGSKA (reference sequence). Trimming left V 1 base short and J 4 bases short, with 4 bases between. The CDR3 runs to 11 residues. The CDR3 bases are TGCAGTGCTAGAGCGGGCTATGGCTACACCTTC. The encoded protein is CSARAGYGYTF.

The J gene is TRBJ2-1, the V gene TRBV7-2; the D gene is possibly TRBD2 (5 bases). Germline CDR1 reads SGHTA; CDR2 reads FQGNSA. The V end lost 5 bases, the J end lost 0 bases, and 14 bases lay between the germline ends. The CDR3 sequence is 16 residues long. Written as DNA, the CDR3 is TGTGCCAGCAGCCCCTTCGCGGGCAGCTCCTACAATGAGCAGTTCTTC. This gives the protein CASSPFAGSSYNEQFF.

The genes are TRBV6-4 and TRBJ2-3; 8 positions match TRBD2. This CDR3 comprises 15 residues. V was clipped by 2 bases and J by 4 bases; unmatched bases: 5. Germline CDR1 reads MRHNA; CDR2 reads SNTAGT. The CDR3 nucleotides read TGTGCCAGCAGTGACCGGGGACTAGAGGCAGATACGCAGTATTTT. Translation: CASSDRGLEADTQYF.

V gene TRBV10-2 combines with J gene TRBJ2-1; 8 nucleotides agree with TRBD2. Germline V gene lookup returns CDR1 WSHSY and CDR2 SAAADI. The CDR3 has 13 amino acids. The trim removed 6 bases at V and 4 bases at J, leaving 2 bases unmatched. CDR3 amino acids: CASRRGRYNEQFF. CDR3 in DNA: TGCGCCAGCAGACGCGGGAGGTACAATGAGCAGTTCTTC.

Comment on this clone: Sequence at one end of the junction differs from germline and may be a read error. This chain uses TRBV13 with TRBJ1-2; 8 bases line up with TRBD1. Germline CDR1 and CDR2: PRHDT and FYEKMQ (reference sequence). The CDR3 extends over 16 amino acids. This CDR3 reads CASGLGGTGENYGYTF. The CDR3 region has the DNA TGTGCCAGCGGCTTAGGGGGGACAGGTGAAAACTATGGCTACACCTTC.

The chain recombines TRBV19 with TRBJ1-2; TRBD1 matches at 8 bases. V shed 6 bases and J 4 bases; nucleotides not matched to a gene: 13. The germline V gene has CDR1 LNHDA and CDR2 SQIVND (reference sequence). There are 16 residues in the CDR3. This CDR3 is CASRGRTGPLRYGYTF. CDR3 DNA sequence: TGTGCCAGTAGGGGCAGGACAGGGCCGTTACGCTATGGCTACACCTTC.

The chain carries TRBV20-1 and TRBJ1-1; TRBD1 matches at 8 bases. The CDR3 loop spans 11 amino acids. Per germline, CDR1 DFQATT and CDR2 SNEGSKA (reference sequence). V was pared by 7 bases and J by 6 bases, with 4 bases of the junction left unmatched. CDR3 DNA: TGCAGTGTCGGACAGGGTCCTGAAGCTTTCTTT. Translating gives CSVGQGPEAFF.

The gene calls are TRBV19 and TRBJ2-7, with 7 nucleotides matching TRBD1. From germline, CDR1 is LNHDA and CDR2 SQIVND (reference sequence). The J segment lost 1 base and the V segment lost 10 bases, leaving 13 bases of the junction unmatched. The CDR3 runs 15 residues. CDR3 residues: CATTPDRSLSYEQYF. The DNA for the CDR3 is TGTGCCACTACACCGGACAGGTCCCTATCCTACGAGCAGTACTTC.

V is TRBV18 and J is TRBJ1-4; a weak D match, TRBD1 (5 bases). CDR3 length: 14 residues. Germline CDR1 KGHSH, CDR2 LQKENI. With 5 bases removed from V and 0 bases from J, the gap between germline ends came to 7 bases. CDR3 in amino acids: CASSDSATNEKLFF. DNA of the CDR3: TGTGCCAGCTCAGACAGTGCAACTAATGAAAAACTGTTTTTT.

The chain is built from TRBV9 and TRBJ1-1; 10 bases match TRBD1. V shed 6 bases and J 0 bases; nucleotides not matched to a gene: 8. This CDR3 spans 16 amino acids. Per germline, CDR1 SGDLS and CDR2 YYNGEE. This chain's CDR3 is CASNPGTGDLNTEAFF. In DNA, the CDR3 is TGTGCCAGCAACCCCGGGACAGGGGATCTGAACACTGAAGCTTTCTTT. The complete variable domain, with remaining parts taken from reference TRBV9 and TRBJ1-1, reads DSGVTQTPKHLITATGQRVTLRCSPRSGDLSVYWYQQSLDQGLQFLIQYYNGEERAKGNILERFSAQQFPDLHSELNLSSLELGDSALYFCASNPGTGDLNTEAFFGQGTRLTVV.

The chain links TRBV27 to TRBJ1-5, with D unclear. Germline CDR1 and CDR2: MNHEY and SMNVEV (reference sequence). The CDR3 contains 14 residues. Between the trimmed V and J ends, which lost 6 bases and 2 bases, there was a span of 11 bases. The CDR3 DNA sequence: TGTGCCAGCAGCCCATGGGAGGGCAATCAGCCCCAGCATTTT. Protein product: CASSPWEGNQPQHF.

The chain joins TRBV10-2 to TRBJ1-1, with unresolved D. CDR3 length: 12 residues. The germline V gene has CDR1 WSHSY and CDR2 SAAADI. Trimming took off 6 bases at V and 5 bases at J, with 10 bases between the two ends. CDR3 DNA sequence: TGCGCCAGCAGGGAGGGAGGGACTGAAGCTTTCTTT. Protein product: CASREGGTEAFF.

V usage is TRBV16 and J usage is TRBJ1-4; unclear D gene. CDR1 and CDR2 (germline): KGHSY, FQNENV. This CDR3 comprises 16 residues. Trimming stripped 4 bases from V and 4 bases from J, with 16 bases between. CDR3 nucleotide sequence: TGTGCCAGCAGCCCTCTAGAGGACTCCTTTAATGAAAAACTGTTTTTT. Translating it yields CASSPLEDSFNEKLFF.

The chain employs TRBV14 and TRBJ2-1; 7 nucleotides align to TRBD2. Germline-derived CDR1 and CDR2 are SGHDN and FVKESK. CDR3 length equals 15 residues. V shed 4 bases, J shed 4 bases, and the junction held 7 bases outside the gene matches. The CDR3 is CASSRETSSYNEQFF. The CDR3 nucleotides read TGTGCCAGCAGCCGAGAGACTAGCTCTTACAATGAGCAGTTCTTC.

V gene TRBV6-5 combines with J gene TRBJ2-2, with 10 nucleotides matching TRBD1. The germline gives CDR1 MNHEY, CDR2 SVGAGI. CDR3 size: 15 residues. DNA for the CDR3: TGTGTTTGTCGGGACAGGGGACCGAACACCGGGGAGCTGTTTTTT. Protein sequence: CVCRDRGPNTGELFF.

A single count supports this clone. V and J are TRBV5-4 and TRBJ2-3, with 8 nucleotides matching TRBD2. CDR3 length: 16 residues. The germline V gene has CDR1 SGHNT and CDR2 YYREEE (reference sequence). The V gene end was trimmed by 2 bases and the J gene end by 2 bases; junction bases not matched to a gene: 7. CDR3 nucleotides: TGTGCCAGCAGCTTCTCAGCGGGGGACCTCACAGATACGCAGTATTTT. Translating gives CASSFSAGDLTDTQYF. Full variable domain (missing parts from reference TRBV5-4 and TRBJ2-3): ETGVTQSPTHLIKTRGQQVTLRCSSQSGHNTVSWYQQALGQGPQFIFQYYREEENGRGNFPPRFSGLQFPNYSSELNVNALELDDSALYLCASSFSAGDLTDTQYFGPGTRLTVL.

The rearrangement uses TRBV21-1 and TRBJ1-1; the table assigns TRBD1, which was not confirmed against the DNA. TRBV21-1 is listed as a pseudogene. The CDR3 spans 21 residues. In DNA, the CDR3 is TGTGCCAGCAGCAAAGCCGGTGTTATGTGTCGGAGAGACAGGGAGAACACTGAAGCTTTCTTT. Its translation: CASSKAGVMCRRDRENTEAFF.

The V gene is TRBV24-1, the J gene TRBJ2-1; perhaps TRBD2 as D (6 bases). Germline CDR1 reads KGHDR; CDR2 reads SFDVKD. The CDR3 extends over 15 amino acids. Trimming shortened V by 3 bases and J by 6 bases, and 14 bases separated the two germline ends. The CDR3 loop reads CATSDGQGGSNEQFF. The CDR3, as DNA: TGTGCCACCAGTGATGGGCAGGGAGGTTCCAATGAGCAGTTCTTC.

In nucleotides, the CDR3 is TGTGCCAGCAGTTTCCTTACTAGCGGGAGGGCTTATGAGCAGTTCTTC. As protein: CASSFLTSGRAYEQFF. The V and J genes are TRBV27 and TRBJ2-1; TRBD2 matches at 13 bases. CDR1 is MNHEY, CDR2 SMNVEV, per germline (reference sequence). Trimming took 3 bases from V and 8 from J; bases not matched to a gene: 7. The CDR3 sequence is 16 residues long.

This clone was detected once. The V gene is TRBV7-6, the J gene TRBJ2-5; weak D call: TRBD1 (5 bases). Trimming left V 1 base short and J 5 bases short, with 14 bases between. CDR1 and CDR2 (germline): SGHVS, FNYEAQ. The CDR3 runs 15 residues. This chain's CDR3 is CASSLETQEWETQYF. The CDR3 bases are TGTGCCAGCAGCTTAGAGACACAGGAGTGGGAGACCCAGTACTTC.

The gene calls are TRBV7-2 and TRBJ2-7, with D maybe TRBD1 (6 bases). Germline V gene data show CDR1 as SGHTA and CDR2 as FQGNSA. The CDR3 length is 13 residues. V was cut by 2 bases and J by 5 bases, with 10 bases left in between. This CDR3 is CASSLRQGHEQYF. The CDR3 nucleotides are TGTGCCAGCAGCTTAAGGCAGGGGCACGAGCAGTACTTC.

The chain uses TRBV3-1 (or the pseudogene TRBV3-2) and TRBJ2-7; maybe TRBD2 (6 bases). The CDR3 loop spans 14 amino acids. CDR1 LGHDT and CDR2 YNNKEL come from the germline V gene (reference sequence). The V and J ends lost 8 bases and 3 bases respectively, with 17 bases between them. The CDR3 DNA follows: TGTGCCAGCGGCCCGGGGACTTCGCGCTACGAGCAGTACTTC. It encodes CASGPGTSRYEQYF.

CDR3 residues: CASSLQGTPYNEQFF. The CDR3 DNA reads TGTGCCAGCAGTTTACAGGGAACCCCCTACAATGAGCAGTTCTTC. The J gene is TRBJ2-1, the V gene TRBV27, with D tentatively TRBD1 (5 bases). Germline V gene lookup returns CDR1 MNHEY and CDR2 SMNVEV (reference sequence). The V and J ends lost 2 bases and 2 bases respectively, with 10 bases between them. The length of the CDR3 is 15 residues.

V is TRBV2 and J is TRBJ1-2; 7 nucleotides line up with TRBD1. The CDR3 length is 15 residues. CDR1 and CDR2 from the germline V gene are SNHLY and FYNNEI. With V trimmed by 4 bases and J by 1 base, 6 bases remained unmatched. This CDR3 reads CASSGGTASNYGYTF. CDR3 nucleotide sequence: TGTGCCAGCAGTGGGGGGACAGCAAGTAACTATGGCTACACCTTC.

V gene TRBV4-2 combines with J gene TRBJ2-1, with D possibly being TRBD1 (5 bases). The germline V gene has CDR1 LGHNA and CDR2 YNFKEQ. The length of the CDR3 is 19 residues. V lost 4 bases to trimming and J lost 2 bases, with 24 bases between them. The CDR3 sequence is CASSPRGRAEKGAYNEQFF. In nucleotides, the CDR3 is TGTGCCAGCAGCCCTCGTGGCAGGGCGGAAAAAGGGGCCTACAATGAGCAGTTCTTC.

The rearrangement links TRBV27 to TRBJ1-3, with D uncertain. The germline V gene encodes CDR1 MNHEY and CDR2 SMNVEV (reference sequence). The CDR3 length is 17 residues. Trimming stripped 4 bases from V and 0 bases from J, with 16 bases between. CDR3 amino acids: CASSSLLGGSSGNTIYF. The CDR3 bases are TGTGCCAGCAGTTCCCTCTTGGGAGGGAGCTCTGGAAACACCATATATTTT.

The J gene is TRBJ2-5, the V gene TRBV7-8; 9 nucleotides line up with TRBD2. V lost 1 base and J lost 2; bases outside the gene matches: 11. The germline gives CDR1 SGHVS, CDR2 FQNEAQ. The CDR3 sequence is 18 residues long. The DNA of the CDR3 is TGTGCCAGCAGCTTAGATGCCCTAGCGGGACTTATACAAGAGACCCAGTACTTC. As protein: CASSLDALAGLIQETQYF.

The chain links TRBV5-4 to TRBJ1-4; D is possibly TRBD1 (5 bases). Trimming left V 0 bases short and J 0 bases short, with 9 bases between. The germline V gene encodes CDR1 SGHNT and CDR2 YYREEE (reference sequence). The CDR3 loop spans 16 amino acids. The CDR3 DNA follows: TGTGCCAGCAGCTTGGACAGGCCGGCAACTAATGAAAAACTGTTTTTT. Its translation is CASSLDRPATNEKLFF.

The chain has TRBV30 and TRBJ2-7; a possible D gene is TRBD1 (5 bases). Germline lookup yields CDR1 GTSNPN and CDR2 SVGIG (reference sequence). This CDR3 has 11 amino acids. Trimming took 8 bases from V and 2 from J, leaving 10 bases between them. DNA of the CDR3: TGTGCCCTTGACAGTCCCTACGAGCAGTACTTC. Translated, it gives CALDSPYEQYF. Combining the CDR3 with reference TRBV30 and TRBJ2-7 gives the whole variable domain SQTIHQWPATLVQPVGSPLSLECTVEGTSNPNLYWYRQAAGRGLQLLFYSVGIGQISSEVPQNLSASRPQDRQFILSSKKLLLSDSGFYLCALDSPYEQYFGPGTRLTVT.